This TCR beta chain was sequenced during a study of CD8+CD57+ T cells in acquired aplastic anemia. For CDR3 and TCR beta VDJ profiling, genomic DNA was the template used. One entry per CDR3 protein results from TCRdb running MiXCR on the reads. Seen here are fewer than 200,000 distinct CDR3 sequences, approximately 60% observed once, and the top ten hold 45% to 50%. This clonotype has a single count. CDR3 length equals 16 residues. Germline-derived CDR1 and CDR2 are LNHDA and SQIVND (reference sequence). Trimming took 5 bases from V and 2 from J, leaving 17 bases between them. The V gene is TRBV19, the J gene TRBJ2-3; D could derive from TRBD1 or TRBD2 (5 bases each). This TCR was recovered from a human donor in good health. What was sequenced was sorted CD4+, CD8+, or CD8+CD57+ T cells (not recorded which) from PBMCs. CDR3 protein: CASSPSGRPYTDTQYF. Written as DNA, the CDR3 is TGTGCCAGTAGTCCCTCGGGACGGCCGTACACAGATACGCAGTATTTT.